Listed below are T cell receptor beta chains from one sample, sequenced in a study of blood T cell repertoires in COVID-19. The protocol was immunoSEQ multiplex PCR, while the TCRdb copy is restricted to in-frame clones and leaves out a portion. This sample has tens of thousands of clones, with approximately 92% found just once. Sequencing input: peripheral blood. The origin of the receptors is a man at least 80 years old with acute or convalescent COVID-19. Both conserved end residues are part of each CDR3. The D gene is left open where the match is weak. A clone size is listed for some rows: how often the clone was seen (once, few, many), or a class if it is expanded.

v_gene: TRBV7-3
d_gene: TRBD2
abundance: -
j_gene: TRBJ2-3
CDR3nt: TGTGCCAGCAGCTTAACTAGCGGGGGCACCACAGATACGCAGTATTTT
CDR3aa: CASSLTSGGTTDTQYF

v_gene: TRBV9
d_gene: -
abundance: -
j_gene: TRBJ2-7
CDR3nt: TGTGCCAGCAGCACGCAGACGGGGGCCTACGAGCAGTACTTC
CDR3aa: CASSTQTGAYEQYF

v_gene: TRBV19
d_gene: -
abundance: -
j_gene: TRBJ2-7
CDR3nt: TGTGCCAGTAGTATAGGGCGGGGAATGGGCGAGCAGTACTTC
CDR3aa: CASSIGRGMGEQYF

v_gene: TRBV10-2
d_gene: -
abundance: -
j_gene: TRBJ2-4
CDR3nt: TGCGCCAGCAGTGAGTCTGACATTGGCCACTTCGCCAAAAACATTCAGTACTTC
CDR3aa: CASSESDIGHFAKNIQYF

v_gene: TRBV18
d_gene: TRBD1
abundance: -
j_gene: TRBJ1-3
CDR3nt: TGTGCCAGCTCACCAAGGACAGGGGCGACCTCTGGAAACACCATATATTTT
CDR3aa: CASSPRTGATSGNTIYF

v_gene: TRBV2
d_gene: -
abundance: -
j_gene: TRBJ1-2
CDR3nt: TGTGCCAATTCCGGGGTGGTTAACTATGGCTACACCTTC
CDR3aa: CANSGVVNYGYTF

v_gene: TRBV3-1/TRBV3-2
d_gene: -
abundance: once
j_gene: TRBJ1-1
CDR3nt: TGTGCCAGCAGCCTAGGACAGAACCTTGAAGCTTTCTTT
CDR3aa: CASSLGQNLEAFF

v_gene: TRBV4-1
d_gene: TRBD2
abundance: -
j_gene: TRBJ2-3
CDR3nt: TGCGCCAGCAGCCAAGATCCGCCTAGCGGGGGCCTTATCACAGATACGCAGTATTTT
CDR3aa: CASSQDPPSGGLITDTQYF

v_gene: TRBV7-2
d_gene: TRBD1
abundance: -
j_gene: TRBJ1-2
CDR3nt: TGTGCCAGCAGTTTTCGGGGACAGGGGGCCGGGATCCGTGGCTACACCTTC
CDR3aa: CASSFRGQGAGIRGYTF

v_gene: TRBV6-5
d_gene: TRBD1
abundance: -
j_gene: TRBJ1-3
CDR3nt: TGTGCCAGCAGAACAGGGGGCTCTGGAAACACCATATATTTT
CDR3aa: CASRTGGSGNTIYF

v_gene: TRBV19
d_gene: TRBD1
abundance: -
j_gene: TRBJ2-5
CDR3nt: TGTGCCAGTAGTACCTATCGGACAGGGACTACCCAGTACTTC
CDR3aa: CASSTYRTGTTQYF

v_gene: TRBV19
d_gene: TRBD1
abundance: -
j_gene: TRBJ1-3
CDR3nt: TGTGCCAGTAGCCACGGAGCTCAGGGGGCATCTGGAAACACCATATATTTT
CDR3aa: CASSHGAQGASGNTIYF

v_gene: TRBV3-1/TRBV3-2
d_gene: TRBD2
abundance: -
j_gene: TRBJ2-5
CDR3nt: TGTGCCAGCAGCCAAAACCGGGGGGGCCAAGAGACCCAGTACTTC
CDR3aa: CASSQNRGGQETQYF

v_gene: TRBV6-5
d_gene: -
abundance: -
j_gene: TRBJ1-1
CDR3nt: TGTGCCAGCAGTTACTCGGGGGAGGGAAACACTGAAGCTTTCTTT
CDR3aa: CASSYSGEGNTEAFF

v_gene: TRBV9
d_gene: -
abundance: -
j_gene: TRBJ2-2
CDR3nt: TGTGCCAGCAAGCCCTCCGGGGGATACACCGGGGAGCTGTTTTTT
CDR3aa: CASKPSGGYTGELFF

v_gene: TRBV6-5
d_gene: -
abundance: -
j_gene: TRBJ1-1
CDR3nt: TGTGCCAGCAGGCTGACAGAGAACACTGAAGCTTTCTTT
CDR3aa: CASRLTENTEAFF

v_gene: TRBV7-2
d_gene: -
abundance: few
j_gene: TRBJ1-2
CDR3nt: TGTGCCAGCAGCTTATTATCAGGGTTTTCGGATGGCTACACCTTC
CDR3aa: CASSLLSGFSDGYTF

v_gene: TRBV2
d_gene: TRBD1
abundance: -
j_gene: TRBJ1-1
CDR3nt: TGTGCCAGCAGTGGACAGGGGAGGGGAGACACTGAAGCTTTCTTT
CDR3aa: CASSGQGRGDTEAFF

v_gene: TRBV6-5
d_gene: TRBD1
abundance: -
j_gene: TRBJ2-3
CDR3nt: TGTGCCAGCAGTCCGAGGACAGGGCGCACAGATACGCAGTATTTT
CDR3aa: CASSPRTGRTDTQYF

v_gene: TRBV9
d_gene: TRBD2
abundance: -
j_gene: TRBJ2-3
CDR3nt: TGTGCCAGCAGCCGAGGGAAGCGGGGGGGCCCAGATACGCAGTATTTT
CDR3aa: CASSRGKRGGPDTQYF